The rows below give T cell receptor beta chains drawn from one sample of a study of high-grade serous ovarian cancer treatment subgroups. Clones were sequenced by immunoSEQ multiplex PCR, and TCRdb holds only the in-frame ones, with some missing. The table lists 5,800 or so clones, around 66% of them singletons. Sequenced: tumor tissue. The origin of the receptors is a human donor with high-grade serous ovarian cancer. CDR3s include the opening cysteine and the closing phenylalanine or tryptophan. The D gene is left open where the match is weak. The size field is filled for only some rows; it gives once, few, many or a size class.

size	J	D	V	DNA	CDR3
.	TRBJ1-1	TRBD1	TRBV18	TGTGCCAGCTCACCACTGCAGGACAGGGGCCTCATGAACACTGAAGCTTTCTTT	CASSPLQDRGLMNTEAFF
few	TRBJ1-1	.	TRBV11-2	TGTGCCAGCAGTGGGGCAGCAAAAGAAGCTTTCTTT	CASSGAAKEAFF
once	TRBJ2-1	.	TRBV20-1	TGCAGTGCCAGGGGTCACAATGAGCAGTTCTTC	CSARGHNEQFF
.	TRBJ2-7	.	TRBV29-1	TGCAGCGTTGAGGACAGCTCCTACGAGCAGTACTTC	CSVEDSSYEQYF
.	TRBJ2-7	.	TRBV7-2	TGTGCCAGCAGCTCACAGACTCTCCGGTCCTACGAGCAGTACTTC	CASSSQTLRSYEQYF
.	TRBJ2-1	.	TRBV28	TGTGCCAGCACGTGGACAGGGACTATCTACAATGAGCAGTTCTTC	CASTWTGTIYNEQFF
few	TRBJ1-1	.	TRBV29-1	TGCAGCGTTAAGGGCTTAGCTGAAGCTTTCTTT	CSVKGLAEAFF
.	TRBJ1-1	.	TRBV10-1	TGCGCCAGCAGCCAAGACAGTAGCACTGAAGCTTTCTTT	CASSQDSSTEAFF
.	TRBJ2-2	.	TRBV7-2	TGTGCCAGCAGCTCAAAGCCCCCGGGATACACCGGGGAGCTGTTTTTT	CASSSKPPGYTGELFF
.	TRBJ1-5	.	TRBV7-9	TGTGCCAGCAGCGAATACCCCGACAGGCCTGGAAGGGGAAATCAGCCCCAGCATTTT	CASSEYPDRPGRGNQPQHF
.	TRBJ2-1	TRBD2	TRBV7-2	TGTGCCAGCAGCTCTAGCGGGGGTCTGTTCTTC	CASSSSGGLFF
once	TRBJ2-7	.	TRBV4-1	TGCGCCAGCAGCCAAGTTACCCTCGGAGGGATCTTTTACGAGCAGTACTTC	CASSQVTLGGIFYEQYF
.	TRBJ2-7	.	TRBV7-2	TGTGCCAGCAGCTTAAAAGGGGTCAGCTACGAGCAGTACTTC	CASSLKGVSYEQYF
.	TRBJ2-7	TRBD1	TRBV11-3	TGTGCCAGCGGGACAGGGAGTCCGCCCTACGAGCAGTACTTC	CASGTGSPPYEQYF
.	TRBJ2-7	.	TRBV7-2	TGTGCCAGCAGCTTACAGGGGGCGGGAGACGAGCAGTACTTC	CASSLQGAGDEQYF
.	TRBJ2-7	.	TRBV7-9	TGTGCCAGCAGAGCCGGACCGTTGGGCTCCTACGAGCAGTACTTC	CASRAGPLGSYEQYF
few	TRBJ2-7	.	TRBV6-5	TGTGCCAGCAGTTACGTAGGGAGCTCCTACGAGCAGTACTTC	CASSYVGSSYEQYF
.	TRBJ1-5	TRBD1	TRBV7-2	TGTGCCAGCAGCCCGGAGGGGGCCGCCCTAAGCCAGCCCCAGCATTTT	CASSPEGAALSQPQHF
.	TRBJ2-7	.	TRBV10-2	TGCGCCAGCAGTGTTGAAGGCTCCCCCTACGAGCAGTACTTC	CASSVEGSPYEQYF
medium-sized	TRBJ2-2	TRBD1	TRBV5-1	TGCGCCAGCAGCTTGGTGGCAGGGGGATCGGCCGGGGAGCTGTTTTTT	CASSLVAGGSAGELFF
.	TRBJ1-3	.	TRBV15	TGTGCCACCAGCAGAGATTCCCGTTCATGGGGGGACCTCGCGTCTGGAAACACCATATATTTT	CATSRDSRSWGDLASGNTIYF
.	TRBJ2-2	.	TRBV10-3	TGTGCCAGCAGTTATAGGACCGGGGAGCTGTTTTTT	CASSYRTGELFF
.	TRBJ2-2	TRBD1	TRBV7-8	TGTGCCAGCAGTACACCGGGACAGGCGAACACCGGGGAGCTGTTTTTT	CASSTPGQANTGELFF
.	TRBJ1-2	.	TRBV10-2	TGCGCCAGCCGACAGTCTTATGGCTACACCTTC	CASRQSYGYTF
few	TRBJ1-2	TRBD1	TRBV29-1	TGCAGCGTTGTACGACAGGGGATTATCCATGGCTACACCTTC	CSVVRQGIIHGYTF
.	TRBJ2-5	.	TRBV2	TGTGCCAGCAGTAATCAAGAGACCCAGTACTTC	CASSNQETQYF
once	TRBJ2-2	.	TRBV28	TGTGCCAGCAGACCCGGCGGCCTAGGGTCCGGGGAGCTGTTTTTT	CASRPGGLGSGELFF
.	TRBJ2-2	.	TRBV6-6	TGTGCCAGCAGTTACCGCTCCGGGGAGCTGTTTTTT	CASSYRSGELFF
.	TRBJ2-3	.	TRBV5-1	TGCGCCAGCAGCTTGGCCAATGGGGGAGATACGCAGTATTTT	CASSLANGGDTQYF
large	TRBJ2-5	.	TRBV6-6	TGTGCCGCCGCCCAGGGGGGGCTGGAGACCCAGTACTTC	CAAAQGGLETQYF
medium-sized	TRBJ1-6	.	TRBV5-1	TGCGCCAGCAGCTTGGTAGAGGGGACCCTCTATAATTCACCCCTCCACTTT	CASSLVEGTLYNSPLHF